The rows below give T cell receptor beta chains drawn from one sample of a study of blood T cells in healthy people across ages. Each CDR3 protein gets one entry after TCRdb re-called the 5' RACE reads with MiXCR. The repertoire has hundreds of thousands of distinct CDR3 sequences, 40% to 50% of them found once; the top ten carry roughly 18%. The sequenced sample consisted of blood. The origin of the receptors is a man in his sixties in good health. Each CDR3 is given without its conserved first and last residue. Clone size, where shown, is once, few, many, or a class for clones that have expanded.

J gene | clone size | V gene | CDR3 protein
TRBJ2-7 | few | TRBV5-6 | ASLRTAARYEQY
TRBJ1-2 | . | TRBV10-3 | AIREGTTYGYT
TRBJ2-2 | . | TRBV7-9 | ASTPGPNTGELF
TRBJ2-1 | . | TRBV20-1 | SAPPRGTLSYNEQF
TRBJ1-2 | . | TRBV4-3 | ASSQDGQYGYT
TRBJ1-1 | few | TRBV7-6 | ASSPGTSNTEAF
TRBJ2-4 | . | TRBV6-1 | ASSAPSGAGAIQY
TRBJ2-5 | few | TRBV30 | AWSVLLAGGKETQY
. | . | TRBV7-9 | ASSLDTDYEQY
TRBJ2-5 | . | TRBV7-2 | ASSPLTGLGVPETQY
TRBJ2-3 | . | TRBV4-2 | ASSHAGLAGFTDTQY
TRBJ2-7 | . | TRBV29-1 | SVEEHRGHNYEQY
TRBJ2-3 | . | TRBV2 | ASMGTGPTDTQY
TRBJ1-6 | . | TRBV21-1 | ASSSRELFSPLH
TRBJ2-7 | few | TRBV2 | ASRNDRGRSYEQY
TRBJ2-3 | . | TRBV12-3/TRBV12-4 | ASSRTSLGTDTQY
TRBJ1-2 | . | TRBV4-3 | ASSQSRDLGLGYGYT
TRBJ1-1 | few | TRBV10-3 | AISESTFTGNTEAF
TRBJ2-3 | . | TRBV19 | ASSPRHFTDTQY
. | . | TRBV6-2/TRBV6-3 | ASSYPGLNIQY
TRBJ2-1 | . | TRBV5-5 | ASSPVPYRGLYNEQF
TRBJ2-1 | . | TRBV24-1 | ATSDLGADNEQF
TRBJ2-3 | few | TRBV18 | ASSPRAGSDTQY
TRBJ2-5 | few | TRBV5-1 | ASSGVTSTQETQY
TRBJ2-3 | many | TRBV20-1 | SAPSNRPDTQY
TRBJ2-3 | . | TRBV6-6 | ASSHRDRDTDTQY
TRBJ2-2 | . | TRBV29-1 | SVEGQGPGELF
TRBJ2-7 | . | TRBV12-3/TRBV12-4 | ASSPIVGVGSYEQY
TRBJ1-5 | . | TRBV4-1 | ANSQLTGSNQPQH
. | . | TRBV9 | ASSPRRGSGLNIQY
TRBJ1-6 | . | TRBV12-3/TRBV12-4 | ASSPRRGTYNSPLH
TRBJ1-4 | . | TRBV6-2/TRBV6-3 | ASSYSTGANERLF
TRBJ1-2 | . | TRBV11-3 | ASSTNTGYGYT
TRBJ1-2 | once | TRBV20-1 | SAREVRHYGYT
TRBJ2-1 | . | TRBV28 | ASSGGGGHEQF
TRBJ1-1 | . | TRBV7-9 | ASSLLTENTEAF
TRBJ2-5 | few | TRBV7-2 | ASSLEALALGQY
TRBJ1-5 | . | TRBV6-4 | ASRIRDRGRNQPQH
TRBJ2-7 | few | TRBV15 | ATSRPDRTYEQY
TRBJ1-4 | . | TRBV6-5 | ASRKQGRNEKLF
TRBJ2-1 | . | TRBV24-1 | VTSDFSPRGGNEQF
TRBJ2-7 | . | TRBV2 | ASSRGALTYEQY
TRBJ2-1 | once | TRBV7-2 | ASNLTRTTRGEQF
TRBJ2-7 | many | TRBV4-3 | ASSQDLGSSYEQY
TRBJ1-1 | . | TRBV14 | ASSQVPKAGAF
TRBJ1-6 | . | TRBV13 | ASSLEDGSYNSPLH
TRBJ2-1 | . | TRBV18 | ASSGGPSYNEQF
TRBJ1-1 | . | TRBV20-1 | SARVRSSGPNTEAF
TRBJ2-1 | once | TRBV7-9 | ASSLARRGDEQF
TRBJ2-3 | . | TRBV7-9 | ASSLAASQY
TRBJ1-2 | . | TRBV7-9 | ASSRTDPRGYGYT
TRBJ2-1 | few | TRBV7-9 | ASNLGAYNEQF
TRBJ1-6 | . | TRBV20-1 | SARTVSNSPLH
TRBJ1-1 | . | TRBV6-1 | ASSEASTGNTEAF
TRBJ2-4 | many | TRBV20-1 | SAKALGPSNIQY
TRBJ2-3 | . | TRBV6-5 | ASSYRLAGTDTQY
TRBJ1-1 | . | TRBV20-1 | SAKEGYVRNTEAF
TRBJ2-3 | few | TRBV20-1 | SAKGAVFTDTQY
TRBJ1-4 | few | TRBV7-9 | ASSLSQSATNEKLF
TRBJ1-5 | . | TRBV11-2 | AGSADRGPNQPQH